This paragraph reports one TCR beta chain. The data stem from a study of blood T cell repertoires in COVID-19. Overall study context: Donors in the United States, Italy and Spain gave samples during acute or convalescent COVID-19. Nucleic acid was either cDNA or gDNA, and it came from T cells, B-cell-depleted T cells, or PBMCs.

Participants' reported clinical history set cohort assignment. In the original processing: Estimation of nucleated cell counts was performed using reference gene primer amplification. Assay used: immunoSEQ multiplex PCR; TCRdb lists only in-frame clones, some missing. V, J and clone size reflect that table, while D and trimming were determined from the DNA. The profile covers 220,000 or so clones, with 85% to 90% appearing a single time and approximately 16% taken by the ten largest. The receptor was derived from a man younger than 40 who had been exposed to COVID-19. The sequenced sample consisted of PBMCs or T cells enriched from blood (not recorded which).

As DNA, the CDR3 is TGTGCCAGCAGCGCCGGGGGAGGGTTTAGTAATGAGCAGTTCTTC. It translates to CASSAGGGFSNEQFF. V usage is TRBV9 and J usage is TRBJ2-1, with 7 positions matching TRBD2. Unmatched junction bases numbered 10, after V lost 3 bases and J lost 7 bases. The CDR3 extends over 15 amino acids. Germline values: CDR1 SGDLS, CDR2 YYNGEE.